This T cell receptor (beta chain) was retrieved from a study of blood T cell repertoires in COVID-19. The V gene's germline CDR1 is MNHEY and CDR2 SVGAGI. The CDR3 runs 16 residues. Trimming cost V 4 bases and J 7 bases; bases outside gene matches: 10. Per the original data handling: By means of reference gene primer amplification, nucleated cell counts were estimated. Data came from immunoSEQ multiplex PCR; TCRdb stores just in-frame clones and leaves some out. V and J calls and clone size follow that table, whereas D and trimming were derived from the DNA. The table shows 55,000 to 75,000 clones, with roughly four fifths occurring only once.

The chain carries TRBV6-5 and TRBJ2-2; 9 bases are a match to TRBD1. This receptor was identified in a man aged 65 to 85 with acute or convalescent COVID-19. What was sequenced was peripheral blood. The chain's CDR3 is CASSSGQGTMVGELFF. CDR3 coding DNA: TGTGCCAGCAGTTCCGGACAGGGGACGATGGTCGGGGAGCTGTTTTTT.